This T cell receptor beta chain is from a study of shared clonotypes between healthy human individuals (dated by TCRdb to about 2020). Concerning the study at large: Two women and three men aged 18 to 49 years were included in the cohort. For each donor, CD4 naive and CD4 memory were each given three plates, CD8 naive was given two plates, and CD8 memory was given one plate. To increase sequencing depth and limit assay-specific biases, TCR repertoire library preparation and sequencing were carried out by different laboratories using diverse techniques. The study deeply sequenced blood TCR repertoires of about 5 healthy adults to estimate repertoire size and the extent of clonotype sharing between individuals. Per donor, leukapheresis produced somewhere between about 0.8 and 9 billion PBMCs. Summary of the overall study and its limitations: Around 5% of naive CD4, 3.5% of naive CD8, approximately 2% of memory CD4, and approximately 0.4% of memory CD8 clonotypes were shared across several donors. Rarefaction of sorted-subset datasets indicated incomplete sequencing despite the large sequencing depth. Only blood was sampled, and tissue TCR repertoires likely differ from those in blood. The small number of donors limited the genetic and exposure-history diversity represented. Naive subsets generally had larger estimated clonotype richness than memory subsets did. Pairwise subsampling indicated that sequencing depth was expected to affect the degree of clonotype sharing among donors. Compared with non-shared clonotypes, the clonotypes found in all four sorted-subset donors had higher generation probabilities.

The donors were healthy, HIV-negative adults with no recently reported acute infections or vaccinations. All donors were Caucasian adults living in Nashville, Tennessee, USA. CD4+ T cells were enriched by magnetic negative selection, after which naive cells were positively selected on CD45RA and the negative fraction was taken as the memory subset. After blood collection by leukapheresis, PBMCs were isolated using Ficoll-Histopaque density gradient centrifugation and then cryopreserved in the vapor phase of liquid nitrogen. Analytical flow cytometry was used to check the purity and quantity of every magnetically sorted T cell population. Genomic DNA was isolated from every sorted fraction and measured by UV absorbance on a Nanodrop 2000c. TCR CDR3 regions were amplified from genomic DNA by multiplex PCR using the deep immunoSEQ assay. For each cell subset, the extracted genomic DNA was distributed evenly across all wells of several immunoSEQ 96-well plates, and each plate served as one replicate. Each replicate PCR for sorted subsets received approximately 200 ng genomic DNA, equal to about 30,000 T cell genomes. Purified libraries were quantified with a Qubit 3.0 fluorometer, sized on a Bioanalyzer 2100, and re-quantified with the KAPA Library Quantification kit. Each immunoSEQ 96-well plate was sequenced on its own single-read 150-cycle Illumina NextSeq 550 flow cell. Concerning the study's data processing: The immunoSEQ output contained only junctional sequences without quality scores, so filtering could not match that applied to full-length reads. To assign V/J genes and CDR3, sequences were annotated against IMGT germline references using PyIR, a Python wrapper for IgBLAST v1.9. Reads were filtered out if the reads had weak V/J assignments (E-value above 1e-6), no CDR3, stop codons, out-of-frame junctions, or ambiguous translated residues. V3J clonotypes were defined as sequences sharing the same inferred V gene, J gene, and CDR3 amino acid sequence. Percentage overlap between repertoires was computed as shared unique clonotypes divided by the size of the smaller repertoire. Richness of each repertoire was evaluated using RTK rarefaction, the Chao1 estimator, and Recon v2.1 estimates of unobserved clonotypes. Generation probabilities for all TCRbeta clonotypes obtained by the gDNA method from four donors were computed using OLGA. TCRdb obtained this table from immuneACCESS and retained in-frame rearrangements with V and J assigned. These tables miss some clones; where compared with another copy, unresolved V genes account for less than half of the shortfall, and the remainder is unexplained. V and J calls and clone size are those listed in that table; D and trimming were worked out from the DNA. In this sample the table shows 2 million to 2.5 million clones, more than 85% of which occur a single time. Of the sample, roughly 0.36% is held by the ten largest clones.

Note on this clone: This receptor's antigen is unknown. It has no much larger one-base neighbor in the sample; base qualities were not kept.

A distance of 8 bases separates the germline ends of V and J, which lose 1 base and 1 base respectively. For CDR1 and CDR2, the germline V gene (reference sequence) lists SGHKS and YYEKEE. The CDR3 numbers 14 residues from cysteine through phenylalanine. Of all the DNA, just the CDR3 is kept, 42 bases in frame from base 1. The sequenced material came from naive CD4+ T cells from PBMCs. The cell subset or site label on this specimen signifies: CD45RA+ positively selected. In this chain, TRBV5-5 is recombined with TRBJ1-1, with the D gene not clear enough to name. The TCR sequence derives from a man younger than 35 in good health. Some clones in this sample may be carry-over from other donors' samples. The CDR3 sequence is CASSLLGTNTEAFF. The sequenced DNA is TGTGCCAGCAGCTTGCTCGGCACGAACACTGAAGCTTTCTTT.